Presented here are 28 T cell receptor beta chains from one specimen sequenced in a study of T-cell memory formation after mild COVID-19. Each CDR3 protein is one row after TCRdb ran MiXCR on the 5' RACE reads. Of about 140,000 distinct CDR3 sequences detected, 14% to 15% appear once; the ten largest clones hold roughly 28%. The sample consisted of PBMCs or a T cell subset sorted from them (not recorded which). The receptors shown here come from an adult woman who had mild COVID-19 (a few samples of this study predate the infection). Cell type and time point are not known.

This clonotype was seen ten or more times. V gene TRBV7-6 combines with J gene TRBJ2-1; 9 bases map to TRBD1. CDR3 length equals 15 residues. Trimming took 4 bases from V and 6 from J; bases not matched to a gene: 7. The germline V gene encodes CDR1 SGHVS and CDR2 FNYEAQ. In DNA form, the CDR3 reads TGTGCCAGCAGCTCCCCAGGACAGGGGCGCAATGAGCAGTTCTTC. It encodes CASSSPGQGRNEQFF. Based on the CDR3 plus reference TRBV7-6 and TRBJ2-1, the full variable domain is GAGVSQSPRYKVTKRGQDVALRCDPISGHVSLYWYRQALGQGPEFLTYFNYEAQQDKSGLPNDRFSAERPEGSISTLTIQRTEQRDSAMYRCASSSPGQGRNEQFFGPGTRLTVL.

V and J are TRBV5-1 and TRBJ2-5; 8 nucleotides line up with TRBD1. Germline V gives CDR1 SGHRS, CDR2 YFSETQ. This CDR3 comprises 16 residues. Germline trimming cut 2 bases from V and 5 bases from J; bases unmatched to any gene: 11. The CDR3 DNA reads TGCGCCAGCAGCTTTTGGTCTACAGGGGGGAAGGAGACCCAGTACTTC. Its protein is CASSFWSTGGKETQYF.

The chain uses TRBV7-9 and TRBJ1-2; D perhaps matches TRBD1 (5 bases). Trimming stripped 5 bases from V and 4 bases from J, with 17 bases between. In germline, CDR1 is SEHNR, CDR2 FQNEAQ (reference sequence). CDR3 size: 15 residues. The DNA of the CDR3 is TGTGCCAGCAGCGCAGACAGCTCCCTTATCTATGGCTACACCTTC. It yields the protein CASSADSSLIYGYTF.

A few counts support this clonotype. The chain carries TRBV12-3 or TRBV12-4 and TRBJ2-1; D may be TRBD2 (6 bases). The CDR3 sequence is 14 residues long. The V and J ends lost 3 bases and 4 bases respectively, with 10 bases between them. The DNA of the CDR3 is TGTGCCAGCAGTTTCGCTGGACTATACAATGAGCAGTTCTTC. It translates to CASSFAGLYNEQFF.

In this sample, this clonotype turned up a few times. For the CDR3, the DNA is TGCAGTGCTAGAGACCCGGGACAGACCTACGAGCAGTACTTC. The encoded protein is CSARDPGQTYEQYF. The rearrangement joins TRBV20-1 to TRBJ2-7; 7 positions match TRBD1. Germline-derived CDR1 and CDR2 are DFQATT and SNEGSKA (reference sequence). V dropped 0 bases and J dropped 2; count of bases not matched to a gene: 4. This CDR3 spans 14 amino acids.

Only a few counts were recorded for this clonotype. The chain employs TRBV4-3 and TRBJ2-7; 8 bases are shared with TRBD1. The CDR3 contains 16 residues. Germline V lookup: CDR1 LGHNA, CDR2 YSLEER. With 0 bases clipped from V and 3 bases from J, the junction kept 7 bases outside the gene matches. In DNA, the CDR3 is TGCGCCAGCAGCCAAGATTTCACACAGGGGGTCTACGAGCAGTACTTC. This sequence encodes CASSQDFTQGVYEQYF.

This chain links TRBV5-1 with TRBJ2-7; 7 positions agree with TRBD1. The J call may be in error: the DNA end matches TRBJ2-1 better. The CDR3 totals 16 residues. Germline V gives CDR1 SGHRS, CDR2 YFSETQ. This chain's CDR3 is CASSTQTGSSYNEQFF. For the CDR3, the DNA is TGCGCCAGCAGCACTCAGACAGGGAGCTCCTACAATGAGCAGTTCTTC.

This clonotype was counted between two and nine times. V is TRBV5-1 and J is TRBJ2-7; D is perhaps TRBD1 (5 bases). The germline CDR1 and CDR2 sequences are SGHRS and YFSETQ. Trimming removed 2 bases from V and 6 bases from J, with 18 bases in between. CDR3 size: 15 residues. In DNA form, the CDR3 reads TGCGCCAGCAGCTTTAGGCAGGGCCAGGTGGTCGAGCAGTACTTC. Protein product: CASSFRQGQVVEQYF.

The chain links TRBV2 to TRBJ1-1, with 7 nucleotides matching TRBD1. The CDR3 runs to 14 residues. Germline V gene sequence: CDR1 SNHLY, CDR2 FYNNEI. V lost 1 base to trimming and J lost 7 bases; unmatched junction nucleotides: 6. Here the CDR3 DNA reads TGTGCCAGCAGTGAAGGGACAGGAGGCCGTGAAGCTTTCTTT. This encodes CASSEGTGGREAFF.

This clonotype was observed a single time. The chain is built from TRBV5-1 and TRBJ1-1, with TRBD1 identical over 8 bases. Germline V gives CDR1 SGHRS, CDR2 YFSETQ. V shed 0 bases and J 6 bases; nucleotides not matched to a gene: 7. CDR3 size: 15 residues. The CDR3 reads CASSLVTGDVAEAFF. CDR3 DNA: TGCGCCAGCAGCTTGGTGACAGGGGATGTCGCTGAAGCTTTCTTT.

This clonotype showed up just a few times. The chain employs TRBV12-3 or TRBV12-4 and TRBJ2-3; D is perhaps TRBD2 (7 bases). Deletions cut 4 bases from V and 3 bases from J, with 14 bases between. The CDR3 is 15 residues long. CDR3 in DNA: TGTGCCAGCAGTTCCATGGGGGGGCTGACAGATACGCAGTATTTT. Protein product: CASSSMGGLTDTQYF.

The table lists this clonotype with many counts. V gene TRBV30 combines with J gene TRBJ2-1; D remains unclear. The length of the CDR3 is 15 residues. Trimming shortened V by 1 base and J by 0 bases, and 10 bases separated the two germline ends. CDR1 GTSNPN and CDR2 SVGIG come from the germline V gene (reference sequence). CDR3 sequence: CAWSANPSSYNEQFF. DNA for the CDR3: TGTGCCTGGAGTGCCAACCCAAGCTCCTACAATGAGCAGTTCTTC.

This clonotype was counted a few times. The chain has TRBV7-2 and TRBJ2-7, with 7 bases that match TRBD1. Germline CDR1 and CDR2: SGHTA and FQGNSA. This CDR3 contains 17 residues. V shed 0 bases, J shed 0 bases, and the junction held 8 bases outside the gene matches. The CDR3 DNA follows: TGTGCCAGCAGCTTAGCGTTAGGGGGCGGACTCTCCTACGAGCAGTACTTC. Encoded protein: CASSLALGGGLSYEQYF.

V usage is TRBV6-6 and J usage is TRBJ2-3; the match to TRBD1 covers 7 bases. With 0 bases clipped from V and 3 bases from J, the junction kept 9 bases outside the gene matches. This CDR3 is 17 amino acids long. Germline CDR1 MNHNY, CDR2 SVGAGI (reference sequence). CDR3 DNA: TGTGCCAGCAGTTACTCCAGAGGACAGGATCTTACAGATACGCAGTATTTT. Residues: CASSYSRGQDLTDTQYF.

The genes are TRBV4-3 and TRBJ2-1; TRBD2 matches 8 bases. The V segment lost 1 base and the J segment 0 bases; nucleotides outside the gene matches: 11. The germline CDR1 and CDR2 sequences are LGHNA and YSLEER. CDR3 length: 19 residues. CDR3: CASSQGFGRASNSYNEQFF. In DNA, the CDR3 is TGCGCCAGCAGCCAAGGTTTCGGGAGGGCCAGTAACTCCTACAATGAGCAGTTCTTC.

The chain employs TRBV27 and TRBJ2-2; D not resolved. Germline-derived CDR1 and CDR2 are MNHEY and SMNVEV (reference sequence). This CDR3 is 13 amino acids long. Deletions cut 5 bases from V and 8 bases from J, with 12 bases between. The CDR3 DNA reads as TGTGCCAGCAGTCCACTGACGAGAGGGGAGCTGTTTTTT. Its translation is CASSPLTRGELFF.

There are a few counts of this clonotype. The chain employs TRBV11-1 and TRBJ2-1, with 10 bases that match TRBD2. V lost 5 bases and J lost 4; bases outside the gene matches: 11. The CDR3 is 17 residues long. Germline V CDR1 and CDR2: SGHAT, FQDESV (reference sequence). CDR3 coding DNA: TGTGCCAGCAGCCCGCGCCCCGGACTAGCGGATTACAATGAGCAGTTCTTC. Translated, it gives CASSPRPGLADYNEQFF.

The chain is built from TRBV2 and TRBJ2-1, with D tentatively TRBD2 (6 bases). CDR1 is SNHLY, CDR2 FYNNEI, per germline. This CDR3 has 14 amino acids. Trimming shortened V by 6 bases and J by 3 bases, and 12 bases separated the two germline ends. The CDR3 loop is CASSKDYNYNEQFF. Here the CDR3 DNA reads TGTGCCAGCAGCAAGGACTACAACTACAATGAGCAGTTCTTC.

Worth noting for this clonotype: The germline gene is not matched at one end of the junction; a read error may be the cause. Here the CDR3 DNA reads TGTGCCAGCAGCTCGGTCCGGGGGGGCGACCAGGAGACCCAGTACTTC. Translating it yields CASSSVRGGDQETQYF. This chain links TRBV7-9 with TRBJ2-5; 8 bases are a match to TRBD2. The CDR3 runs 16 residues. Germline CDR1 reads SEHNR; CDR2 reads FQNEAQ (reference sequence).

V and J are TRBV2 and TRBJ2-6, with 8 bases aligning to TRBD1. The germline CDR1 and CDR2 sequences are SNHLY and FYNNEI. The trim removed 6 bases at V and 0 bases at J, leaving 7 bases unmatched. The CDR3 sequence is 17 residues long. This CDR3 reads CASSLTGDLSGANVLTF. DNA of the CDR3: TGTGCCAGCAGCCTGACAGGGGACCTCTCTGGGGCCAACGTCCTGACTTTC. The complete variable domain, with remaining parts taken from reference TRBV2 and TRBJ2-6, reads EPEVTQTPSHQVTQMGQEVILRCVPISNHLYFYWYRQILGQKVEFLVSFYNNEISEKSEIFDDQFSVERPDGSNFTLKIRSTKLEDSAMYFCASSLTGDLSGANVLTFGAGSRLTVL.

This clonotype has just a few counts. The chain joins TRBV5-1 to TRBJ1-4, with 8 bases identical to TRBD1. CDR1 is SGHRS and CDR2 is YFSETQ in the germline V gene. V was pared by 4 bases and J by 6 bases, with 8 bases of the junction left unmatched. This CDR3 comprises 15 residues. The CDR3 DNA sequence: TGCGCCAGCAGCCTCCCCGGGACAGGAGATGAAAAACTGTTTTTT. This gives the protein CASSLPGTGDEKLFF.

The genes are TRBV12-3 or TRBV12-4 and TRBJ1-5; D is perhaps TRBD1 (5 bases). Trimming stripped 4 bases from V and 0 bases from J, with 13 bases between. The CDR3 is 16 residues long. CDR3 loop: CASSSPGTASNQPQHF. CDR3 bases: TGTGCCAGCAGTTCCCCCGGGACGGCTAGCAATCAGCCCCAGCATTTT.

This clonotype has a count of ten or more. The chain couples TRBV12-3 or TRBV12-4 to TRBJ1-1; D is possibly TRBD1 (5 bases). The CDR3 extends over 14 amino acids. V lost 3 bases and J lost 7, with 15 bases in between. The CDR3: CASSFEVRGVEAFF. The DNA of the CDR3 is TGTGCCAGCAGTTTCGAGGTTCGGGGGGTTGAAGCTTTCTTT.

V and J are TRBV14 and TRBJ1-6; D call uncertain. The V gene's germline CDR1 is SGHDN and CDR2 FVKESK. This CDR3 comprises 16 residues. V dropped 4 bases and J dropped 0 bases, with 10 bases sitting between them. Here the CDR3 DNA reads TGTGCCAGCAGCCCTTGGGAGAGCTCCTATAATTCACCCCTCCACTTT. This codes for CASSPWESSYNSPLHF.

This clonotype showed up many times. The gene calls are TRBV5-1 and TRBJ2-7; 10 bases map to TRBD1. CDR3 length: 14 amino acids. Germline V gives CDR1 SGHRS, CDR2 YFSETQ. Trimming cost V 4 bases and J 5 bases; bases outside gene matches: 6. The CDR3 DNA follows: TGCGCCAGCAGCCTCGGGACAGGGGTCGACGAGCAGTACTTC. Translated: CASSLGTGVDEQYF.

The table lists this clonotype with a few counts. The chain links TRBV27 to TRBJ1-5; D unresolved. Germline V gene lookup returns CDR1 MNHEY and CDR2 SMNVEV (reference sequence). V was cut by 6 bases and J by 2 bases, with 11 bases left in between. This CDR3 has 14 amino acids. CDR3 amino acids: CASSDRWGNQPQHF. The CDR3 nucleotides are TGTGCCAGCAGCGACCGTTGGGGCAATCAGCCCCAGCATTTT.

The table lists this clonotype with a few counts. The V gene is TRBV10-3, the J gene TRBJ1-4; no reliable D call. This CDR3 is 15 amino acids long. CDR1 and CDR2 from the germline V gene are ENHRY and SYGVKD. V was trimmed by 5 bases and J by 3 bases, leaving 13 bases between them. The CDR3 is CAISSWIGANEKLFF. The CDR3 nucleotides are TGTGCCATCAGTAGTTGGATTGGGGCTAATGAAAAACTGTTTTTT.

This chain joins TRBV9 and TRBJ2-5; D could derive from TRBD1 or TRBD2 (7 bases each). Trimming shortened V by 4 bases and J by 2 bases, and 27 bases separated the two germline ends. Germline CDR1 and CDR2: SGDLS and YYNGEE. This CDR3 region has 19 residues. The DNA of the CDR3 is TGTGCCAGCAGCACCAGGGAAGGGGGAGGGGGCTTATGGCAAGAGACCCAGTACTTC. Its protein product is CASSTREGGGGLWQETQYF.